What follows describes a single T cell receptor (beta chain). The data stem from a study of blood T cell repertoires in COVID-19. At the level of the study: Some COVID-19 samples were acute and others convalescent; all came from the United States, Italy and Spain. T cells, B-cell-depleted T cells, or PBMCs supplied cDNA or gDNA.

CDR3 length: 17 amino acids. Trimming left V 1 base short and J 7 bases short, with 23 bases between. Germline lookup yields CDR1 SGHRS and CDR2 YFSETQ. Original analysis: Reference gene primer amplification in the assay estimated nucleated cell counts. Produced via immunoSEQ multiplex PCR; TCRdb's table is partial and in-frame only. Clonal size and the V and J genes are those of that table, whereas D and trimming came from the DNA. The data contain under 250,000 clones, roughly 80% of them seen just once; the ten biggest clones take up less than 2.5%. The sequence came from a woman aged 55-70 years with acute or convalescent COVID-19. The rearrangement uses TRBV5-1 and TRBJ2-5; D may be TRBD2 (6 bases). Material: peripheral blood. As DNA, the CDR3 is TGCGCCAGCAGCTTGCGAATGGGGGAAGGATCCGGGGGGACCCAGTACTTC. This translates into CASSLRMGEGSGGTQYF. The full variable domain, in which reference TRBV5-1 and TRBJ2-5 provide the parts outside the CDR3, is KAGVTQTPRYLIKTRGQQVTLSCSPISGHRSVSWYQQTPGQGLQFLFEYFSETQRNKGNFPGRFSGRQFSNSRSEMNVSTLELGDSALYLCASSLRMGEGSGGTQYFGPGTRLLVL.